The present T cell receptor (beta chain) was sequenced within a study of T cells in Graves' hyperthyroidism and ophthalmopathy. Germline CDR1 reads SGHNT; CDR2 reads YENEEA. The V segment lost 5 bases and the J segment 7 bases; nucleotides outside the gene matches: 8. This CDR3 has 16 amino acids. Amplified TCR beta CDR3 regions derived from RNA transcripts. First-round RT-PCR with HTBI primers amplified the TCR CDR3 region. TCRdb fed the multiplex PCR reads into MiXCR, producing one record per CDR3 protein. The profile shows around 700,000 distinct CDR3 sequences, approximately 19% of them singletons. Hyperthyroidism patients were newly diagnosed, had disease duration under 2 months, and were aged 18 to 65 years. For the diagnoses, clinical symptoms, serum thyroxine and TRAb, thyroid ultrasound and orbital computed tomography were used. At least ten counts were recorded for this clonotype.

This clonotype was sampled from a woman in her forties or fifties with Graves' hyperthyroidism that later progressed to Graves' ophthalmopathy. Sequenced input: blood. The chain combines TRBV11-3 with TRBJ2-1; 13 bases are a match to TRBD2. The CDR3 nucleotides read TGTGCCAGCAGCGACCGGACTAGCGGGGGTGTAAATGAGCAGTTCTTC. This gives the protein CASSDRTSGGVNEQFF.